This record looks at one TCR beta chain sequence and its context. As yet, its antigen is unknown. J lost 3 bases, V lost 11 bases, and 11 bases had no gene match. This CDR3 has 15 amino acids. Germline V lookup: CDR1 WNHNN, CDR2 SYGVQD (reference sequence). Clones were sequenced by immunoSEQ multiplex PCR, and TCRdb holds only the in-frame ones, with some missing. The profile shows about 140,000 clones, more than 75% of them singletons. This sample is drawn from a study of T cell responses to AZD1222 COVID-19 vaccine. Study findings and constraints: Mostly white British, mostly female donors; authors suggested clonal diversity may be underestimated. Seropositive AZD1222 recipients at baseline numbered only 5 to 7. Vaccine-associated CD4 TCRs spanned spike, dominant at 160-218 and 743-854.

Sequences were derived from peripheral blood, sampled 28 days after the second AZD1222 dose. This chain connects TRBV10-1 to TRBJ2-2, with 8 nucleotides matching TRBD2. The TCR sequence derives from an adult who received the AZD1222 COVID-19 vaccine. The CDR3 here is CAPLLLAEDTGELFF. The CDR3 DNA is TGCGCCCCCCTCCTACTAGCGGAGGACACCGGGGAGCTGTTTTTT.